These T cell receptor beta chains were read from a single sample in a study of blood T cell dynamics during melanoma immunotherapy. Assay: immunoSEQ multiplex PCR; the TCRdb copy retains only in-frame clones and omits some. Seen here are some 4,300 clones, 70% to 90% observed once, and the top ten hold 4% to 5%. The specimen was blood, collected from a patient treated with checkpoint blockade. All receptors derive from a human donor with melanoma. The CDR3 runs from the conserved cysteine through the conserved F or W. Fields, in order: V gene, CDR3 protein.

v_gene: TRBV2
CDR3aa: CASSVTRQNTGELFF

v_gene: TRBV2
CDR3aa: CASSEAGRGKLFF

v_gene: TRBV4-1
CDR3aa: CASSQSPGGYGYTF

v_gene: TRBV7-9
CDR3aa: CASSFTGQANEKLFF

v_gene: TRBV2
CDR3aa: CASKEGRHPGGPQPQHF

v_gene: TRBV4-1
CDR3aa: CASSQGISSPDYEQYF

v_gene: TRBV5-1
CDR3aa: CASSPETASGNTIYF

v_gene: TRBV2
CDR3aa: CASSDQGQGEETQYF

v_gene: TRBV2
CDR3aa: CASRYRDRGLGEKLFF

v_gene: TRBV7-2
CDR3aa: CASSPGQGMGSYNSPLHF

v_gene: TRBV30
CDR3aa: CAWKKEPDTQYF

v_gene: TRBV4-3
CDR3aa: CASSLHVGQGIGANVLTF

v_gene: TRBV19
CDR3aa: CASSLDRYEQYF

v_gene: TRBV25-1
CDR3aa: CASKGGTDTQYF

v_gene: TRBV5-1
CDR3aa: CASSTGQGGQETQYF

v_gene: TRBV5-6
CDR3aa: CASSLANRGTEAFF

v_gene: TRBV12-2
CDR3aa: CASRLDGQGNEKLFF

v_gene: TRBV2
CDR3aa: CASTERQGVIQPQHF

v_gene: TRBV7-2
CDR3aa: CASSLGRTGSSYNEQFF

v_gene: TRBV6-1
CDR3aa: CASSAGTGGQSYGYTF

v_gene: TRBV15
CDR3aa: CATSRTGGYETQYF

v_gene: TRBV4-1
CDR3aa: CASSQDQTEGDYGYTF

v_gene: TRBV5-6
CDR3aa: CASSFSRGAASYEQYF

v_gene: TRBV11-2
CDR3aa: CASSLGGEYQPQHF

v_gene: TRBV29-1
CDR3aa: CSVEQYRIANYGYTF

v_gene: TRBV28
CDR3aa: CASSFSGAPRAFF

v_gene: TRBV6-6
CDR3aa: CASRNWNTEAFF

v_gene: TRBV29-1
CDR3aa: CSVGDRDNTIYF

v_gene: TRBV4-1
CDR3aa: CASSLTTSGGETQYF

v_gene: TRBV10-3
CDR3aa: CAINTGTSGSNEQFF

v_gene: TRBV7-2
CDR3aa: CASSSKGRGRMTDTQYF

v_gene: TRBV7-2
CDR3aa: CASSFQRGGGWEDTIYF

v_gene: TRBV5-1
CDR3aa: CASSWTTGTTNTGELFF

v_gene: TRBV5-1
CDR3aa: CASSIGISTDTQYF

v_gene: TRBV2
CDR3aa: CASSQVGNTIYF

v_gene: TRBV6-5
CDR3aa: CASSYDHRDTQYF

v_gene: TRBV7-3
CDR3aa: CASSLQATSGNTIYF

v_gene: TRBV5-4
CDR3aa: CASSARGTRMSLGNTQYF

v_gene: TRBV7-2
CDR3aa: CASRVGGPETQYF

v_gene: TRBV27
CDR3aa: CASSSRQGLETQYF

v_gene: TRBV6-9
CDR3aa: CASSYQSPGQGLYF

v_gene: TRBV6-6
CDR3aa: CASSRTGGGGQPQHF

v_gene: TRBV30
CDR3aa: CAWSVPPQGEETQYF

v_gene: TRBV5-1
CDR3aa: CASSPLWGNGYTF

v_gene: TRBV28
CDR3aa: CASKLGGETGSDEQYF

v_gene: TRBV7-2
CDR3aa: CASSLDVHSPLHF

v_gene: TRBV5-4
CDR3aa: CASSPGGTENTEAFF

v_gene: TRBV5-5
CDR3aa: CASSSQLVGTDTQYF

v_gene: TRBV9
CDR3aa: CASSSQTGTEQYF